Below are 16 T cell receptor beta chains sequenced from a single sample in a study of cytomegalovirus exposure and HLA in healthy donors (dated 2017 in TCRdb). Library preparation employed the immunoSEQ multiplex PCR assay. A mixture of 60 forward primers for TCR Vbeta segments and 13 reverse primers for TCR Jbeta segments was used in the multiplex PCR. TCRdb's version of the immuneACCESS table is confined to in-frame rearrangements and falls short of the full clone set. An unresolved V gene accounts for under half of the shortfall where checked; the remainder is of unknown origin. A total of about 160,000 clones appear in this sample, about 84% of them only once. About 1.5% of the sample comes from the top ten. Sequences were obtained from PBMCs. The source of these receptors is a man aged 45-60 years in good health and CMV-seropositive.

The rearrangement joins TRBV4-2 to TRBJ2-5, with 9 nucleotides matching TRBD1. This CDR3 has 17 amino acids. V lost 5 bases and J lost 3; bases outside the gene matches: 13. Germline V gene data show CDR1 as LGHNA and CDR2 as YNFKEQ. The CDR3 sequence: CASSTLTGGGPEETQYF. CDR3 in DNA: TGTGCCAGCAGCACCCTAACAGGGGGCGGACCCGAAGAGACCCAGTACTTC.

V gene TRBV7-2 combines with J gene TRBJ1-1; D gene ambiguous. This CDR3 contains 13 residues. Germline V gene lookup returns CDR1 SGHTA and CDR2 FQGNSA. The V gene lost 1 base and the J gene lost 1 base, with 4 bases spanning the gap. The CDR3 DNA reads TGTGCCAGCAGCTTAGGGAGGAACACTGAAGCTTTCTTT. This translates into CASSLGRNTEAFF.

The rearrangement joins TRBV7-9 to TRBJ2-1; the match to TRBD2 covers 11 bases. CDR1 is SEHNR, CDR2 FQNEAQ, per germline (reference sequence). V was clipped by 5 bases and J by 3 bases; unmatched bases: 3. The CDR3 sequence is 15 residues long. The CDR3 sequence is CASSRTSGFYNEQFF. DNA of the CDR3: TGTGCCAGCAGCCGGACTAGCGGGTTCTACAATGAGCAGTTCTTC.

The chain is built from TRBV5-1 and TRBJ2-3; no firm D call. In germline, CDR1 is SGHRS, CDR2 YFSETQ. There are 16 residues in the CDR3. The V gene lost 0 bases and the J gene lost 0 bases, with 11 bases spanning the gap. The chain's CDR3 is CASSLAGTTSTDTQYF. The CDR3 nucleotides are TGCGCCAGCAGCTTGGCCGGAACGACTAGCACAGATACGCAGTATTTT.

The chain links TRBV7-9 to TRBJ2-1; D remains ambiguous. V lost 5 bases and J 2 bases, leaving 16 bases between the germline ends. CDR3 length: 16 amino acids. The V gene's germline CDR1 is SEHNR and CDR2 FQNEAQ (reference sequence). As DNA, the CDR3 is TGTGCCAGCAGCCCCACTCGGTTAAGCCCCTACAATGAGCAGTTCTTC. The encoded protein is CASSPTRLSPYNEQFF.

The rearrangement links TRBV5-1 to TRBJ1-3; D gene unclear. This CDR3 is built from 14 residues. Trimming stripped 4 bases from V and 4 bases from J, with 12 bases between. In germline, CDR1 is SGHRS, CDR2 YFSETQ. Here the CDR3 DNA reads TGCGCCAGCAGCCTTGTTACATCAGGAAACACCATATATTTT. Translated, it gives CASSLVTSGNTIYF.

V is TRBV14 and J is TRBJ1-2; maybe TRBD1 (6 bases). V lost 4 bases to trimming and J lost 8 bases, with 11 bases between them. Germline CDR1 is SGHDN and CDR2 is FVKESK. The CDR3 runs to 12 residues. The CDR3 here is CASSRNRDGYTF. DNA for the CDR3: TGTGCCAGCAGCCGAAACAGGGACGGCTACACCTTC.

The count of this clone is one. The chain couples TRBV28 to TRBJ1-1; D is unresolved. The CDR3 length is 12 residues. The germline V gene has CDR1 MDHEN and CDR2 SYDVKM. V lost 3 bases and J 3 bases, leaving 5 bases between the germline ends. CDR3 bases: TGTGCCAGCAGTTTCCCCTACACTGAAGCTTTCTTT. This codes for CASSFPYTEAFF.

The rearrangement joins TRBV5-4 to TRBJ1-2; a weak D match, TRBD1 (5 bases). The germline CDR1 and CDR2 sequences are SGHNT and YYREEE (reference sequence). This CDR3 has 12 residues. Deletions cut 4 bases from V and 2 bases from J, with 6 bases between. The CDR3 bases are TGTGCCAGCAGCCGGGGGAACTATGGCTACACCTTC. This sequence encodes CASSRGNYGYTF.

This clone was counted a single time. The same CDR3 arises from other DNA sequences in this sample as well. The chain has TRBV11-2 and TRBJ1-1, with TRBD1 matching 9 bases. Losses at the gene ends were 5 bases for V and 11 bases for J; bases not matched to a gene: 6. This CDR3 region has 12 residues. Germline-derived CDR1 and CDR2 are SGHAT and FQNNGV. In nucleotides, the CDR3 is TGTGCCAGCAGCCGGGACAGGGAGAGGGCTTTCTTT. Protein sequence: CASSRDRERAFF.

This chain connects TRBV7-3 to TRBJ1-5; D gene unclear. CDR1 SGHTA and CDR2 FQGTGA come from the germline V gene. The CDR3 has 13 residues. Between the trimmed V and J ends, which lost 3 bases and 4 bases, there was a span of 7 bases. The CDR3: CASSLAVNQPQHF. The CDR3 DNA reads TGTGCCAGCAGCTTGGCAGTTAATCAGCCCCAGCATTTT.

In its sample, this clone was seen once. The chain employs TRBV6-1 and TRBJ2-2; TRBD1 matches 12 bases. This CDR3 spans 16 amino acids. V was clipped by 1 base and J by 8 bases; unmatched bases: 5. Germline CDR1 and CDR2: MNHNS and SASEGT. CDR3 bases: TGTGCCAGCAGTGAAGGGGACAGGGGGCTTCGGGGGGAGCTGTTTTTT. Its protein is CASSEGDRGLRGELFF.

This clone was observed a handful of times. The genes are TRBV5-5 and TRBJ2-7; D not resolved. The CDR3 is made up of 11 amino acids. Germline V CDR1 and CDR2: SGHKS, YYEKEE (reference sequence). V gave up 3 bases and J gave up 3 bases, with 4 bases separating them. In nucleotides, the CDR3 is TGTGCCAGCAGCTCAAACTACGAGCAGTACTTC. This gives the protein CASSSNYEQYF.

The CDR3 coding sequence is TGTGCCAGCAGCTGGGCCCCACTAGCGACGGATACGCAGTATTTT. It codes for CASSWAPLATDTQYF. This rearrangement joins TRBV7-2 to TRBJ2-3, with TRBD2 matching over 7 bases. Germline-derived CDR1 and CDR2 are SGHTA and FQGNSA. The length of the CDR3 is 15 residues. With V trimmed by 4 bases and J by 6 bases, 10 bases remained unmatched.

The chain joins TRBV27 to TRBJ2-5; TRBD2 matches at 7 bases. The trim removed 4 bases at V and 2 bases at J, leaving 1 base unmatched. Germline V CDR1 and CDR2: MNHEY, SMNVEV (reference sequence). This CDR3 is 13 amino acids long. DNA of the CDR3: TGTGCCAGCAGTTGGGACTATCAAGAGACCCAGTACTTC. Translation gives CASSWDYQETQYF.

This chain joins TRBV19 and TRBJ1-5; possible D gene TRBD1, 5 bases. The germline gives CDR1 LNHDA, CDR2 SQIVND (reference sequence). V dropped 3 bases and J dropped 5 bases, with 20 bases sitting between them. The CDR3 runs 17 residues. The CDR3 is CASSISSPRAPHQPQHF. As DNA, the CDR3 is TGTGCCAGTAGTATTAGTTCCCCCAGGGCGCCTCATCAGCCCCAGCATTTT.